This T cell receptor beta chain appears in the sequencing data of a study of T-cell memory formation after mild COVID-19. Study background: For the most part, TCR clusters were specific to one donor. Study results and limitations: Clonal second-wave expansions that peaked on day 37 had unconfirmed SARS-CoV-2 specificity. CD4+ clones that contracted lay mainly in CM and EM; CD8+ ones lay in EMRA.

TCRalpha and TCRbeta libraries used 5'RACE with constant-segment primers and UMIs. Each CDR3 protein is one row after TCRdb ran MiXCR on the 5' RACE reads. This table has 380,000 or so distinct CDR3 sequences, approximately 15% appearing once. Germline trimming cut 1 base from V and 1 base from J; bases unmatched to any gene: 5. The CDR3 spans 15 residues. Germline V CDR1 and CDR2: DFQATT, SNEGSKA (reference sequence). This clonotype turned up a few times. The antigen is unknown. The TCR was taken from a man aged 18 to 29 who had mild COVID-19 (a few samples of this study predate the infection). Cell type and time point are not known. The chain couples TRBV20-1 to TRBJ2-5; 8 positions match TRBD1. Material: PBMCs or a T cell subset sorted from them (not recorded which). CDR3 sequence reads: CSARVSDRGQETQYF. The CDR3, as DNA: TGCAGTGCTAGAGTCTCCGACAGGGGCCAAGAGACCCAGTACTTC.